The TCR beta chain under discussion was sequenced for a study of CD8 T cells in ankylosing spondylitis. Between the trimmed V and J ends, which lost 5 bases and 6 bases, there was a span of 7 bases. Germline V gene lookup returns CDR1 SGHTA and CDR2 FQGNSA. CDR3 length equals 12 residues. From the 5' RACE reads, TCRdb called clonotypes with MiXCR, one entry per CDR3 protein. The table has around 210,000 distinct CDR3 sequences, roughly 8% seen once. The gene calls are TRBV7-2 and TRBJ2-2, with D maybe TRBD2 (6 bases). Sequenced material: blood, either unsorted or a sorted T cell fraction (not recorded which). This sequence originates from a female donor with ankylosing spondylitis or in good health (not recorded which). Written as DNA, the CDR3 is TGTGCCAGCAGCGGGAGGTCCGGGGAGCTGTTTTTT. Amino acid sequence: CASSGRSGELFF.